These 30 T cell receptor beta chains originate from one sample sequenced in a study of naive and memory T cell subsets. Two oligonucleotides, mixed equimolar, formed the beta constant-region primer covering TRBC1 and TRBC2. TCRdb called the UMI-ligation and nested PCR reads again in MiXCR, with one record for every CDR3 protein. In the table there are about 150,000 distinct CDR3 sequences, 15% to 20% of which are singletons. The sequencing input was naive CD4+ T cells from blood. The receptors originated from a human donor in good health.

This clonotype was observed a handful of times. The chain recombines TRBV2 with TRBJ1-1; possible D gene TRBD1, 5 bases. Germline lookup yields CDR1 SNHLY and CDR2 FYNNEI. V was pared by 2 bases and J by 6 bases, with 16 bases between. The CDR3 is 15 residues long. The CDR3 loop is CASSEQAPGAAEAFF. The CDR3 DNA reads TGTGCCAGCAGTGAACAGGCGCCCGGGGCGGCTGAAGCTTTCTTT.

The genes are TRBV6-5 and TRBJ2-5, with no clear D. V was cut by 0 bases and J by 0 bases, with 8 bases left in between. Germline V CDR1 and CDR2: MNHEY, SVGAGI. This CDR3 contains 15 residues. CDR3 sequence: CASSYSIQDQETQYF. The CDR3 coding sequence is TGTGCCAGCAGTTACTCGATCCAGGACCAAGAGACCCAGTACTTC.

This sequence joins TRBV7-9 and TRBJ2-1, with 9 bases lining up with TRBD2. With V trimmed by 1 base and J by 7 bases, 8 bases remained unmatched. Germline V CDR1 and CDR2: SEHNR, FQNEAQ (reference sequence). The CDR3 is 16 amino acids. DNA for the CDR3: TGTGCCAGCAGCTTAGGGGCCGGACTAGCGTCAAATGAGCAGTTCTTC. Its translation: CASSLGAGLASNEQFF.

V is TRBV19 and J is TRBJ2-6; 8 nucleotides agree with TRBD1. Germline CDR1 LNHDA, CDR2 SQIVND (reference sequence). The V segment lost 4 bases and the J segment 0 bases; nucleotides outside the gene matches: 2. CDR3 length: 16 residues. This chain's CDR3 is CASSTDRGSGANVLTF. The DNA of the CDR3 is TGTGCCAGTAGTACCGACAGGGGCTCTGGGGCCAACGTCCTGACTTTC.

The V call is TRBV3-1, the J call TRBJ2-7, with D tentatively TRBD2 (5 bases). The CDR3 contains 14 residues. The germline gives CDR1 LGHDT, CDR2 YNNKEL (reference sequence). The germline V and J ends were trimmed by 4 bases and 5 bases, with 15 bases remaining between them. Here the CDR3 reads CASSRSAGSNEQYF. The CDR3 bases are TGTGCCAGCAGCCGGAGTGCGGGCTCAAACGAGCAGTACTTC.

The V call is TRBV4-1, the J call TRBJ1-2; D is perhaps TRBD1 (5 bases). CDR3 length: 14 amino acids. The germline V gene encodes CDR1 MGHRA and CDR2 YSYEKL. V gave up 3 bases and J gave up 3 bases, with 11 bases separating them. CDR3 sequence reads: CASSQRTGDYGYTF. In DNA form, the CDR3 reads TGCGCCAGCAGCCAGAGGACGGGGGACTATGGCTACACCTTC.

J is TRBJ2-4 and V is TRBV7-2, with a possible D match to TRBD2 (6 bases). The V and J ends lost 5 bases and 8 bases respectively, with 16 bases between them. CDR3 length equals 14 residues. CDR1 and CDR2 from the germline V gene are SGHTA and FQGNSA. CDR3 nucleotide sequence: TGTGCCAGCAGCCCTCCGGGAGCTGAGGACATTCAGTACTTC. Protein: CASSPPGAEDIQYF. Variable domain in full (rest from reference TRBV7-2 and TRBJ2-4): GAGVSQSPSNKVTEKGKDVELRCDPISGHTALYWYRQSLGQGLEFLIYFQGNSAPDKSGLPSDRFSAERTGGSVSTLTIQRTQQEDSAVYLCASSPPGAEDIQYFGAGTRLSVL.

Here the CDR3 DNA reads TGTGCCAGCAGCAGAAGCGGGAGGACCTACGAGCAGTACTTC. It specifies CASSRSGRTYEQYF. The chain has TRBV28 and TRBJ2-7; 9 bases are a match to TRBD2. Trimming cost V 6 bases and J 2 bases; bases outside gene matches: 5. Per the germline V gene, CDR1 is MDHEN and CDR2 is SYDVKM. This CDR3 has 14 amino acids.

V gene TRBV29-1 combines with J gene TRBJ2-1; no firm D call. Germline CDR1 is SQVTM and CDR2 is ANQGSEA. The ends were cut back, 5 bases at V and 0 bases at J, with 14 bases in the middle. The CDR3 is 15 amino acids. The CDR3 spells CSVSRHGLSYNEQFF. CDR3 sequence (DNA): TGCAGCGTTTCCCGACACGGCCTCTCCTACAATGAGCAGTTCTTC.

The chain combines TRBV5-8 with TRBJ1-5, with D perhaps TRBD1 (5 bases). Germline lookup yields CDR1 SGHTS and CDR2 YDEGEE. V was trimmed by 10 bases and J by 2 bases, leaving 22 bases between them. CDR3 length equals 16 residues. The CDR3 sequence: CACTLGVLDGNQPQHF. CDR3 nucleotide sequence: TGTGCCTGTACACTAGGGGTACTGGACGGCAATCAGCCCCAGCATTTT.

This rearrangement joins TRBV30 to TRBJ2-5; 7 bases map to TRBD1. CDR3 length equals 14 residues. J was trimmed by 2 bases and V by 5 bases; bases with no gene match: 8. Germline V gene sequence: CDR1 GTSNPN, CDR2 SVGIG (reference sequence). The CDR3 DNA reads TGTGCCTGGGGGGGTAAGGGGGCTCAAGAGACCCAGTACTTC. Protein sequence: CAWGGKGAQETQYF.

This clonotype was detected a few times. The chain recombines TRBV6-1 with TRBJ1-2; 8 bases fit TRBD1. Trimming removed 4 bases from V and 2 bases from J; junction bases left unmatched: 3. Germline V gives CDR1 MNHNS, CDR2 SASEGT. This CDR3 is built from 14 residues. CDR3 loop: CASSVGQGNYGYTF. The DNA for the CDR3 is TGTGCCAGCAGTGTTGGACAGGGCAACTATGGCTACACCTTC.

The gene calls are TRBV28 and TRBJ1-2; D call uncertain. Deletions cut 5 bases from V and 4 bases from J, with 11 bases between. The CDR3 has 13 amino acids. The germline V gene has CDR1 MDHEN and CDR2 SYDVKM. CDR3 sequence (DNA): TGTGCCAGCAGTCCTGGGGAGTTCTATGGCTACACCTTC. Its protein is CASSPGEFYGYTF.

This clonotype came up a few times. The V gene is TRBV6-6, the J gene TRBJ2-3; TRBD1 agrees at 7 bases. Per the germline V gene, CDR1 is MNHNY and CDR2 is SVGAGI (reference sequence). The CDR3 extends over 14 amino acids. V trimming: 4 bases; J trimming: 4 bases; junction bases outside the gene matches: 5. The chain's CDR3 is CASSFRDRSDTQYF. The CDR3 bases are TGTGCCAGCAGTTTCCGGGACAGATCAGATACGCAGTATTTT.

J is TRBJ2-2 and V is TRBV5-6, with TRBD2 matching 10 bases. Losses at the gene ends were 1 base for V and 5 bases for J; bases not matched to a gene: 11. Germline CDR1 SGHDT, CDR2 YYEEEE. This CDR3 contains 18 residues. The CDR3 region has the DNA TGTGCCAGCAGCTTGATCTCCCGGGGACTAGCGACGACCGGGGAGCTGTTTTTT. It is translated as CASSLISRGLATTGELFF.

There are a few counts of this clonotype. The V and J genes are TRBV29-1 and TRBJ1-3; TRBD1 matches at 7 bases. J gave up 2 bases and V 6 bases, and 4 bases lay outside the gene matches. CDR1 is SQVTM, CDR2 ANQGSEA, per germline. This CDR3 contains 13 residues. In DNA form, the CDR3 reads TGCAGCGTCGGACAGGTTGCTGGAAACACCATATATTTT. Amino acid sequence: CSVGQVAGNTIYF.

The chain joins TRBV4-2 to TRBJ1-4; D ambiguous. Trimming stripped 0 bases from V and 8 bases from J, with 16 bases between. The CDR3 totals 16 residues. The germline CDR1 and CDR2 sequences are LGHNA and YNFKEQ. The CDR3 here is CASSQETAEWKEKLFF. The DNA for the CDR3 is TGTGCCAGCAGCCAAGAAACGGCAGAGTGGAAAGAAAAACTGTTTTTT.

The CDR3 DNA reads as TGCAGCGGAATTCAGTCCTCTGGAAACACCATATATTTT. Translating it yields CSGIQSSGNTIYF. The rearrangement links TRBV29-1 to TRBJ1-3; the D is unclear. Trimming shortened V by 7 bases and J by 0 bases, and 10 bases separated the two germline ends. Germline assignment: CDR1 SQVTM and CDR2 ANQGSEA. This CDR3 is 13 amino acids long.

The V call is TRBV30, the J call TRBJ2-7, with D uncertain. Trimming took 3 bases from V and 8 from J, leaving 17 bases between them. From germline, CDR1 is GTSNPN and CDR2 SVGIG (reference sequence). The CDR3 consists of 13 residues. In DNA form, the CDR3 reads TGTGCCTGGAGGCAAGGGTTTTATTCCCAGCAGTACTTC. Encoded protein: CAWRQGFYSQQYF.

This clonotype was recorded at least ten times. CDR3 DNA sequence: TGTGCCAGCAGCTTAGATTACGAGCAGTACTTC. Translating it yields CASSLDYEQYF. The chain employs TRBV7-2 and TRBJ2-7; D is uncertain. CDR3 length equals 11 residues. The germline V gene has CDR1 SGHTA and CDR2 FQGNSA. Trimming removed 1 base from V and 4 bases from J, with 2 bases in between.

V gene TRBV25-1 combines with J gene TRBJ2-7; no reliable D call. From germline, CDR1 is MGHDK and CDR2 SYGVNS. Between the trimmed V and J ends, which lost 5 bases and 0 bases, there was a span of 8 bases. The CDR3 sequence is 13 residues long. CDR3: CASSPNLSYEQYF. The DNA of the CDR3 is TGTGCCAGCAGTCCAAACCTCTCCTACGAGCAGTACTTC.

V usage is TRBV5-1 and J usage is TRBJ1-1; D remains ambiguous. Trimming left V 0 bases short and J 3 bases short, with 9 bases between. This CDR3 spans 14 amino acids. Germline V CDR1 and CDR2: SGHRS, YFSETQ. CDR3 sequence (DNA): TGCGCCAGCAGCTTGGTGCCGGGAGACACTGAAGCTTTCTTT. Its protein product is CASSLVPGDTEAFF.

This clonotype occurred a few times. This chain connects TRBV29-1 to TRBJ2-3; D may be TRBD1 (6 bases). V was cut by 5 bases and J by 1 base, with 25 bases left in between. Germline CDR1 reads SQVTM; CDR2 reads ANQGSEA. The CDR3 runs to 18 residues. CDR3 loop: CSVTPYYRDTHRTDTQYF. CDR3 nucleotides: TGCAGCGTTACACCCTATTACCGGGACACCCATCGCACAGATACGCAGTATTTT.

This clonotype has only a few counts. The chain recombines TRBV5-1 with TRBJ2-1; 12 bases map to TRBD2. The V gene's germline CDR1 is SGHRS and CDR2 YFSETQ. The J segment lost 6 bases and the V segment lost 1 base, leaving 8 bases of the junction unmatched. The CDR3 extends over 17 amino acids. The CDR3 loop is CASSLRLAGVSGNEQFF. DNA of the CDR3: TGCGCCAGCAGCTTGAGACTAGCGGGAGTGTCCGGCAATGAGCAGTTCTTC. The full variable domain, completed using reference TRBV5-1 and TRBJ2-1, is KAGVTQTPRYLIKTRGQQVTLSCSPISGHRSVSWYQQTPGQGLQFLFEYFSETQRNKGNFPGRFSGRQFSNSRSEMNVSTLELGDSALYLCASSLRLAGVSGNEQFFGPGTRLTVL.

V gene TRBV24-1 combines with J gene TRBJ2-3, with unresolved D. V shed 1 base and J shed 10 bases, with 14 bases lying between them. Germline CDR1 reads KGHDR; CDR2 reads SFDVKD. The CDR3 length is 14 residues. CDR3 nucleotide sequence: TGTGCCACCAGTGATTTCTCTCTCGACGAGCCGCAGTATTTT. Encoded protein: CATSDFSLDEPQYF.

This clonotype was counted between two and nine times. The chain combines TRBV7-9 with TRBJ2-3, with D possibly being TRBD2 (5 bases). CDR1 SEHNR and CDR2 FQNEAQ come from the germline V gene (reference sequence). This CDR3 has 18 amino acids. V was shortened by 4 bases and J by 2 bases, with 22 bases between the two germline ends. The CDR3 sequence is CASSSTRGWADHTDTQYF. The CDR3 region has the DNA TGTGCCAGCAGCTCCACCCGAGGGTGGGCAGACCACACAGATACGCAGTATTTT.

This clonotype came up many times. This chain joins TRBV7-3 and TRBJ2-5; 8 positions agree with TRBD1. The CDR3 consists of 16 residues. CDR1 and CDR2 from the germline V gene are SGHTA and FQGTGA. Trimming at V came to 5 bases and at J to 2 bases, leaving 10 bases not matched to a gene. CDR3 sequence: CASSRNGQGLQETQYF. CDR3 in DNA: TGTGCCAGCAGCCGGAACGGACAGGGCTTGCAAGAGACCCAGTACTTC.

The chain couples TRBV29-1 to TRBJ2-5; D may match TRBD1 or TRBD2 (5 bases each). V lost 6 bases and J lost 2, with 10 bases in between. The CDR3 contains 12 residues. From germline, CDR1 is SQVTM and CDR2 ANQGSEA. The CDR3 nucleotides read TGCAGCGTGGGGGAGTGGCAAGAGACCCAGTACTTC. Its translation: CSVGEWQETQYF.

This clonotype turned up a few times. This chain joins TRBV2 and TRBJ2-3; 8 nucleotides agree with TRBD1. The ends lost 6 bases at V and 14 bases at J; junction bases unmatched: 19. Germline assignment: CDR1 SNHLY and CDR2 FYNNEI. The CDR3 is 15 residues long. The CDR3 bases are TGTGCCAGCAGCCGACTCGGATCTGGACAGGGAATTCCGTATTTT. Translating gives CASSRLGSGQGIPYF.

The CDR3 region has the DNA TGTGCCAGCAGCAGGGCCGGGGGCACCGACCTTGAAGCTTTCTTT. Its protein is CASSRAGGTDLEAFF. The chain is built from TRBV6-2 or TRBV6-3 and TRBJ1-1; possible D gene TRBD1, 6 bases. The CDR3 spans 15 residues. The germline V gene encodes CDR1 MNHEY and CDR2 SVGEGT. Trimming took 6 bases from V and 7 from J, leaving 21 bases between them.